This T cell receptor (beta chain) is drawn from a study of blood T cell repertoires in COVID-19. This clone was recorded once. The data were produced by immunoSEQ multiplex PCR, yet TCRdb's version contains in-frame clones alone and is incomplete. This sample has roughly 130,000 clones, with under 95% found just once. This TCR was sampled from a middle-aged man with active COVID-19. Sequenced input: peripheral blood.

CDR3 in DNA: TGTGCCTGGAGTGCTCCTACAGGGGGCATCGATCAGCCCCAGCATTTT. This translates into CAWSAPTGGIDQPQHF. This chain connects TRBV30 to TRBJ1-5; 9 bases map to TRBD1. Trimming cost V 1 base and J 5 bases; bases outside gene matches: 9. Germline lookup yields CDR1 GTSNPN and CDR2 SVGIG (reference sequence). CDR3 length equals 16 residues.